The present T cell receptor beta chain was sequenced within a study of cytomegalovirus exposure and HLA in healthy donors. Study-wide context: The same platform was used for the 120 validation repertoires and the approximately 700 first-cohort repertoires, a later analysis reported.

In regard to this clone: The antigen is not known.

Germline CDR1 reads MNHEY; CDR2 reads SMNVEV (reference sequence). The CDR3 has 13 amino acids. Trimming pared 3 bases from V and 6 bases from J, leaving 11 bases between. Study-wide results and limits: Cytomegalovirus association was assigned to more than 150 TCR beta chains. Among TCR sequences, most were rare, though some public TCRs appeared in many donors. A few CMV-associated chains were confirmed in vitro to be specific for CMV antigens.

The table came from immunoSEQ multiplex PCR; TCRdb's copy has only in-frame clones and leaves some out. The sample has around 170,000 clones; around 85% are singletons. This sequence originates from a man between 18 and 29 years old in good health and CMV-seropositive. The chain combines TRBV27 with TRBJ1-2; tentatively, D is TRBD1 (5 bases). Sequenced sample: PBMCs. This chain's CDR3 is CASSFQGFNGYTF. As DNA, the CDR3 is TGTGCCAGCAGTTTTCAGGGATTCAATGGCTACACCTTC.